This T cell receptor (beta chain) was documented in a study of beta chain features in type 1 diabetes. TCRB transcripts that were expressed got sequenced, as all of the isolated RNA had been reverse transcribed. This table comes from immunoSEQ multiplex PCR, and its TCRdb copy is limited to in-frame clones, with some not included. The sample shows hundreds of thousands of clones, roughly 13% of them seen only once. Turning to this clone: What it recognizes is unknown.

Whole-study results and caveats: Type 1 diabetes patients had moderately but significantly shorter TCRB CDR3s in all four CD4+ subsets.

V was cut by 1 base and J by 6 bases, with 9 bases left in between. Germline V gives CDR1 SGHTA, CDR2 FQGNSA. CDR3 length: 13 amino acids. Material for sequencing was naive CD4+ T cells from blood. This receptor was obtained from a man between 18 and 29 years old with type 1 diabetes. V and J are TRBV7-2 and TRBJ1-2, with D maybe TRBD1 (5 bases). CDR3 region: CASSLETGDGYTF. DNA for the CDR3: TGTGCCAGCAGCTTAGAAACAGGCGATGGCTACACCTTC.